These 7 T cell receptor beta chains came from one sample sequenced in a study of CD8 T cells in Susac syndrome. Reverse transcription of 0.5 to 1 ug RNA used random hexamers. TCRdb passed the immunoSEQ multiplex PCR reads through MiXCR, listing each CDR3 protein once. The table has around 23,000 distinct CDR3 sequences, roughly 95% seen once. Input material: CD8+ T cells from PBMCs. Receptors originate from a human donor with Susac syndrome.

J is TRBJ2-1 and V is TRBV7-9; possibly TRBD2 for D (6 bases). Trimming took off 3 bases at V and 5 bases at J, with 11 bases between the two ends. The germline CDR1 and CDR2 sequences are SEHNR and FQNEAQ (reference sequence). This CDR3 spans 14 amino acids. CDR3 in amino acids: CASSFGTADNEQFF. In nucleotides, the CDR3 is TGTGCCAGCAGCTTCGGGACTGCCGACAATGAGCAGTTCTTC.

CDR3 sequence reads: CSAESGTHSYEQYF. Written as DNA, the CDR3 is TGCAGTGCTGAATCCGGGACACACTCCTACGAGCAGTACTTC. The chain is built from TRBV20-1 and TRBJ2-7, with D possibly matching TRBD1 (6 bases). The CDR3 totals 14 residues. The V end lost 5 bases, the J end lost 0 bases, and 14 bases lay between the germline ends. The germline CDR1 and CDR2 sequences are DFQATT and SNEGSKA (reference sequence).

A remark on this clonotype: A read error may produce the germline difference seen at one junction end. The chain joins TRBV9 to TRBJ1-6; D uncertain. The germline V gene has CDR1 SGDLS and CDR2 YYNGEE. The CDR3 covers 17 residues. The CDR3 sequence is CASSEDHVFSHNSPLHF. Here the CDR3 DNA reads TGTGCCAGCAGCGAAGACCACGTTTTCTCCCATAATTCACCCCTCCACTTT.

The chain joins TRBV18 to TRBJ2-7; tentatively, D is TRBD1 (7 bases). Trimming took 2 bases from V and 3 from J, leaving 14 bases between them. This CDR3 region has 15 residues. From germline, CDR1 is KGHSH and CDR2 LQKENI. The CDR3 loop is CASSPVRGDGYEQYF. CDR3 nucleotides: TGTGCCAGCTCACCAGTCAGGGGGGACGGCTACGAGCAGTACTTC.

The rearrangement uses TRBV7-2 and TRBJ1-2; possible D gene TRBD1, 6 bases. CDR3 size: 13 residues. The germline V and J ends were trimmed by 4 bases and 7 bases, with 13 bases remaining between them. Germline loops: CDR1 SGHTA, CDR2 FQGNSA. The CDR3 region has the DNA TGTGCCAGCAGCTCCCCAGGGGTTCGTGGCTACACCTTC. Its protein is CASSSPGVRGYTF.

V is TRBV28 and J is TRBJ2-2; possibly TRBD1 for D (6 bases). V lost 0 bases, J lost 7 bases, and 15 bases lay in between. The CDR3 is made up of 16 amino acids. Germline-derived CDR1 and CDR2 are MDHEN and SYDVKM. The CDR3 loop is CASSLWSRGDGGELFF. The CDR3 DNA reads TGTGCCAGCAGTTTATGGTCCAGGGGTGATGGCGGGGAGCTGTTTTTT.

This chain links TRBV7-9 with TRBJ2-7; 7 positions agree with TRBD1. The V segment lost 4 bases and the J segment 1 base; nucleotides outside the gene matches: 4. Germline V CDR1 and CDR2: SEHNR, FQNEAQ (reference sequence). CDR3 length equals 14 residues. The CDR3 sequence: CASSSRDSSYEQYF. The CDR3 bases are TGTGCCAGCAGCTCCCGGGACAGTTCCTACGAGCAGTACTTC. The full variable domain, in which reference TRBV7-9 and TRBJ2-7 provide the parts outside the CDR3, is DTGVSQNPRHKITKRGQNVTFRCDPISEHNRLYWYRQTLGQGPEFLTYFQNEAQLEKSRLLSDRFSAERPKGSFSTLEIQRTEQGDSAMYLCASSSRDSSYEQYFGPGTRLTVT.